These 30 T cell receptor beta chains originate from one sample sequenced in a study of T cell repertoires in cytomegalovirus infection. No antigens are known for them. One entry per CDR3 protein results from TCRdb running MiXCR on the reads. Of roughly 920,000 distinct CDR3 sequences in the sample, more than 25% were seen once. Sequenced material: cultured CD8+ T cells from PBMCs, taken from culture after CMV antigen stimulation. These receptor sequences come from a human donor in good health (CMV status not recorded). Some clones in this sample may be carry-over from other donors' samples.

This clonotype is a singleton in its sample. The chain joins TRBV12-5 to TRBJ2-1; D remains unclear. V dropped 3 bases and J dropped 0 bases, with 3 bases sitting between them. Germline V CDR1 and CDR2: LGHNT, FRNRAP. This CDR3 comprises 13 residues. CDR3 sequence reads: CASGLFSYNEQFF. The CDR3 nucleotides are TGTGCTAGTGGTTTATTCTCCTACAATGAGCAGTTCTTC.

This clonotype came up many times. The chain combines TRBV11-2 with TRBJ1-3; no clear D. Trimming took 0 bases from V and 4 from J, leaving 10 bases between them. The CDR3 is 15 residues long. Germline CDR1 SGHAT, CDR2 FQNNGV. The CDR3 loop reads CASSLDRGIGNTIYF. The CDR3 bases are TGTGCCAGCAGCTTAGATAGAGGGATCGGAAACACCATATATTTT.

As regards this clonotype: A junction end diverges from the germline sequence, so it may reflect a read error. V is TRBV6-1 and J is TRBJ2-3, with D unresolved. Germline V CDR1 and CDR2: MNHNS, SASEGT. CDR3 length: 14 amino acids. CDR3 sequence (DNA): TGTGCCAGCTGTGATGTTGGGAACACAGATACGCAGTATTTT. Its protein product is CASCDVGNTDTQYF.

This clonotype was seen ten or more times. V and J are TRBV5-6 and TRBJ2-4, with 11 bases matching TRBD1. This CDR3 is built from 14 residues. Trimming took 2 bases from V and 6 from J; bases not matched to a gene: 1. Germline CDR1 reads SGHDT; CDR2 reads YYEEEE. CDR3 in amino acids: CASSFGTGGNIQYF. In DNA, the CDR3 is TGTGCCAGCAGCTTCGGGACAGGGGGAAACATTCAGTACTTC.

This clonotype has a handful of counts. V and J are TRBV9 and TRBJ1-2; 7 nucleotides agree with TRBD1. Germline CDR1 and CDR2: SGDLS and YYNGEE. With 0 bases clipped from V and 6 bases from J, the junction kept 8 bases outside the gene matches. This CDR3 is built from 15 residues. The CDR3 loop reads CASSVAQTGLDGYTF. The CDR3 bases are TGTGCCAGCAGCGTAGCCCAGACAGGGTTAGATGGCTACACCTTC.

A few counts support this clonotype. This rearrangement joins TRBV7-8 to TRBJ2-7; 12 positions agree with TRBD2. V dropped 5 bases and J dropped 6; count of bases not matched to a gene: 5. The CDR3 spans 14 residues. Germline V CDR1 and CDR2: SGHVS, FQNEAQ. The CDR3 loop reads CASSVLAGGREQYF. The CDR3 DNA reads as TGTGCCAGCAGCGTACTAGCGGGGGGTCGCGAGCAGTACTTC.

The chain has TRBV25-1 and TRBJ1-4; possible D gene TRBD1, 5 bases. The CDR3 runs to 18 residues. Germline V lookup: CDR1 MGHDK, CDR2 SYGVNS. V was clipped by 2 bases and J by 3 bases, with 19 bases between them. The CDR3 coding sequence is TGTGCCAGCAGTGAAAATTGGGTTAACAGGAACTCTAATGAAAAACTGTTTTTT. Protein: CASSENWVNRNSNEKLFF.

The chain has TRBV19 and TRBJ1-1; 9 bases line up with TRBD1. V shed 1 base and J 4 bases; nucleotides not matched to a gene: 10. The germline CDR1 and CDR2 sequences are LNHDA and SQIVND (reference sequence). There are 17 residues in the CDR3. The CDR3, as DNA: TGTGCCAGTAGTATAGTGCAGCGGACAGGGGTATCCACTGAAGCTTTCTTT. Amino acid sequence: CASSIVQRTGVSTEAFF. Drawing the rest from reference TRBV19 and TRBJ1-1, the complete variable domain is DGGITQSPKYLFRKEGQNVTLSCEQNLNHDAMYWYRQDPGQGLRLIYYSQIVNDFQKGDIAEGYSVSREKKESFPLTVTSAQKNPTAFYLCASSIVQRTGVSTEAFFGQGTRLTVV.

This clonotype occurred a few times. This chain links TRBV12-3 or TRBV12-4 with TRBJ2-7, with a weak D call TRBD2 (6 bases). This CDR3 is 16 amino acids long. Trimming shortened V by 3 bases and J by 5 bases, and 20 bases separated the two germline ends. For the CDR3, the DNA is TGTGCCAGCAGTTTTAGGGTCGGGGGTTTTATCCACGAGCAGTACTTC. It codes for CASSFRVGGFIHEQYF.

About this clonotype itself: A junction end diverges from the germline sequence, so it may reflect a read error. V usage is TRBV25-1 and J usage is TRBJ1-4; D is possibly TRBD1 (6 bases). The CDR3 is 18 residues long. Germline CDR1 and CDR2: MGHDK and SYGVNS. CDR3 sequence: CTSSEYFGGGPTNEKLFF. The CDR3 nucleotides read TGTACCAGCAGTGAATATTTTGGGGGGGGGCCAACTAATGAAAAACTGTTTTTT.

The chain is built from TRBV6-1 and TRBJ2-3, with TRBD2 as a possible D gene (6 bases). CDR3 length equals 15 residues. The ends were cut back, 6 bases at V and 2 bases at J, with 15 bases in the middle. Per germline, CDR1 MNHNS and CDR2 SASEGT. Here the CDR3 DNA reads TGTGCCAGCAGATCCGCGTGGGGGGTCACAGATACGCAGTATTTT. Translating it yields CASRSAWGVTDTQYF.

V gene TRBV4-3 combines with J gene TRBJ2-1; 10 bases line up with TRBD2. The V segment lost 0 bases and the J segment 3 bases; nucleotides outside the gene matches: 2. The V gene's germline CDR1 is LGHNA and CDR2 YSLEER. The CDR3 contains 16 residues. The CDR3 here is CASSQDSGGFYNEQFF. CDR3 in DNA: TGCGCCAGCAGCCAAGATAGCGGGGGGTTCTACAATGAGCAGTTCTTC.

This chain connects TRBV7-2 to TRBJ1-1; the D is unclear. V was shortened by 3 bases and J by 1 base, with 9 bases between the two germline ends. From germline, CDR1 is SGHTA and CDR2 FQGNSA. This CDR3 has 14 residues. The CDR3 reads CASSFGFRNTEAFF. In nucleotides, the CDR3 is TGTGCCAGCAGCTTTGGATTCAGGAACACTGAAGCTTTCTTT.

This clonotype appeared a few times. This sequence joins TRBV7-9 and TRBJ2-7, with 9 bases aligning to TRBD1. CDR3 length: 15 amino acids. Germline lookup yields CDR1 SEHNR and CDR2 FQNEAQ (reference sequence). The ends lost 2 bases at V and 3 bases at J; junction bases unmatched: 5. The CDR3 sequence: CASSLKGQGFYEQYF. The CDR3 DNA sequence: TGTGCCAGCAGCTTAAAGGGACAGGGTTTCTACGAGCAGTACTTC.

This clonotype was observed a handful of times. This sequence joins TRBV29-1 and TRBJ2-1; 12 bases are shared with TRBD2. Germline trimming cut 3 bases from V and 8 bases from J; bases unmatched to any gene: 8. The CDR3 runs to 15 residues. Germline assignment: CDR1 SQVTM and CDR2 ANQGSEA. In nucleotides, the CDR3 is TGCAGCGTTGAGTCACTAGCGGGGGGTGGGGATGAGCAGTTCTTC. It codes for CSVESLAGGGDEQFF.

CDR3 DNA: TGTGCCAGCAGTGCCTGGGGGGGACGACAGCCCCAGCATTTT. This sequence encodes CASSAWGGRQPQHF. The rearrangement uses TRBV6-2 or TRBV6-3 and TRBJ1-5; D perhaps matches TRBD1 (5 bases). The V gene lost 5 bases and the J gene lost 7 bases, with 15 bases spanning the gap. In germline, CDR1 is MNHEY, CDR2 SVGEGT. The CDR3 is 14 residues long.

This clonotype appeared a few times. V gene TRBV20-1 combines with J gene TRBJ1-1, with D tentatively TRBD1 (5 bases). CDR3 size: 14 residues. The V end was cut by 6 bases, the J end by 6 bases, with 20 bases between. Germline V CDR1 and CDR2: DFQATT, SNEGSKA (reference sequence). CDR3 residues: CSAILTQGTAEAFF. CDR3 nucleotide sequence: TGCAGTGCCATACTTACCCAGGGAACTGCTGAAGCTTTCTTT.

This clonotype was seen a few times. The genes are TRBV29-1 and TRBJ2-1; 7 positions agree with TRBD1. The V segment lost 7 bases and the J segment 0 bases; nucleotides outside the gene matches: 9. Germline loops: CDR1 SQVTM, CDR2 ANQGSEA. CDR3 length equals 15 residues. Written as DNA, the CDR3 is TGCAGCGGCTCAGGGGGTTCCAGCTCCTACAATGAGCAGTTCTTC. The encoded protein is CSGSGGSSSYNEQFF.

This clonotype was counted ten times or more. V usage is TRBV7-2 and J usage is TRBJ1-2; the D is unclear. The germline gives CDR1 SGHTA, CDR2 FQGNSA. The V end was cut by 3 bases, the J end by 0 bases, with 11 bases between. This CDR3 spans 15 amino acids. The CDR3 coding sequence is TGTGCCAGCAGCTTCGGGCCGACCACTAACTATGGCTACACCTTC. Encoded protein: CASSFGPTTNYGYTF. Full variable domain (outside the CDR3, taken from reference TRBV7-2 and TRBJ1-2): GAGVSQSPSNKVTEKGKDVELRCDPISGHTALYWYRQSLGQGLEFLIYFQGNSAPDKSGLPSDRFSAERTGGSVSTLTIQRTQQEDSAVYLCASSFGPTTNYGYTFGSGTRLTVV.

This clonotype was counted between two and nine times. This rearrangement joins TRBV28 to TRBJ2-1; no definite D call. V dropped 4 bases and J dropped 4 bases, with 11 bases sitting between them. Germline V gives CDR1 MDHEN, CDR2 SYDVKM. The CDR3 is 14 residues long. CDR3 region: CASSSSSDYNEQFF. The CDR3 DNA reads TGTGCCAGCAGTTCTTCTTCAGATTACAATGAGCAGTTCTTC.

The J gene is TRBJ2-3, the V gene TRBV6-5; 7 nucleotides match TRBD2. Trimming removed 6 bases from V and 9 bases from J; junction bases left unmatched: 9. Germline values: CDR1 MNHEY, CDR2 SVGAGI. CDR3 length: 13 residues. The CDR3 loop is CASSSTSAGTQYF. The CDR3 coding sequence is TGTGCCAGCAGCTCCACTAGCGCAGGGACGCAGTATTTT.

This clonotype was recorded many times. The V call is TRBV27, the J call TRBJ2-3; 10 bases match TRBD2. The ends lost 0 bases at V and 1 base at J; junction bases unmatched: 1. The length of the CDR3 is 16 residues. Germline loops: CDR1 MNHEY, CDR2 SMNVEV (reference sequence). The CDR3: CASSLSTSGGTDTQYF. CDR3 coding DNA: TGTGCCAGCAGTTTATCAACTAGCGGGGGCACAGATACGCAGTATTTT.

This clonotype has a count of ten or more. This chain connects TRBV7-2 to TRBJ2-4; 8 positions agree with TRBD2. Germline V gene sequence: CDR1 SGHTA, CDR2 FQGNSA. Trimming at V came to 1 base and at J to 2 bases, leaving 4 bases not matched to a gene. This CDR3 is built from 16 residues. In DNA form, the CDR3 reads TGTGCCAGCAGCTTAGTCGGGGGGGGCCCCAAAAACATTCAGTACTTC. Residues: CASSLVGGGPKNIQYF.

The chain uses TRBV7-6 and TRBJ1-1; D unclear. V lost 1 base and J lost 0, with 12 bases in between. Germline values: CDR1 SGHVS, CDR2 FNYEAQ. CDR3 length equals 16 residues. In nucleotides, the CDR3 is TGTGCCAGCAGCTTAGTTGCAGACGCCTTGAACACTGAAGCTTTCTTT. Its protein product is CASSLVADALNTEAFF. Based on the CDR3 plus reference TRBV7-6 and TRBJ1-1, the full variable domain is GAGVSQSPRYKVTKRGQDVALRCDPISGHVSLYWYRQALGQGPEFLTYFNYEAQQDKSGLPNDRFSAERPEGSISTLTIQRTEQRDSAMYRCASSLVADALNTEAFFGQGTRLTVV.

The chain recombines TRBV7-6 with TRBJ1-4, with 7 bases identical to TRBD1. The trim removed 5 bases at V and 9 bases at J, leaving 12 bases unmatched. Germline V gene lookup returns CDR1 SGHVS and CDR2 FNYEAQ. The CDR3 consists of 15 residues. CDR3 coding DNA: TGTGCCAGCAGCGACCCTGACAGGGTTTCCAAAAAACTGTTTTTT. Protein: CASSDPDRVSKKLFF.

This clonotype turned up a few times. This chain connects TRBV12-3 or TRBV12-4 to TRBJ2-4, with D possibly TRBD1 on 6 matching bases. The CDR3 is 13 residues long. V was trimmed by 1 base and J by 7 bases, leaving 8 bases between them. CDR3 protein: CASSLDRANIQYF. CDR3 DNA sequence: TGTGCCAGCAGTTTAGACAGGGCGAACATTCAGTACTTC.

Many counts were recorded for this clonotype. V and J are TRBV7-6 and TRBJ1-2, with D unresolved. The CDR3 is 13 residues long. Germline V gives CDR1 SGHVS, CDR2 FNYEAQ. V gave up 1 base and J gave up 5 bases, with 8 bases separating them. In DNA, the CDR3 is TGTGCCAGCAGCTTAGATAGCGGATATGGCTACACCTTC. It translates to CASSLDSGYGYTF.

This clonotype has more than one count but fewer than ten. The rearrangement joins TRBV14 to TRBJ1-2; no reliable D call. The CDR3 runs 12 residues. The germline V gene encodes CDR1 SGHDN and CDR2 FVKESK. With 0 bases removed from V and 3 bases from J, the gap between germline ends came to 2 bases. The CDR3 region is CASSQDYYGYTF. CDR3 DNA sequence: TGTGCCAGCAGCCAAGATTACTATGGCTACACCTTC. The variable domain in full, with the rest retrieved from reference TRBV14 and TRBJ1-2, is EAGVTQFPSHSVIEKGQTVTLRCDPISGHDNLYWYRRVMGKEIKFLLHFVKESKQDESGMPNNRFLAERTGGTYSTLKVQPAELEDSGVYFCASSQDYYGYTFGSGTRLTVV.

The table lists this clonotype with a few counts. V is TRBV12-5 and J is TRBJ2-1; D gene uncertain. The length of the CDR3 is 13 residues. Looked up from germline, CDR1 is LGHNT and CDR2 is FRNRAP. V lost 5 bases to trimming and J lost 4 bases, with 9 bases between them. DNA of the CDR3: TGTGCTAGTGGTGACGGGCCTTACAATGAGCAGTTCTTC. Its protein product is CASGDGPYNEQFF.

Many counts were recorded for this clonotype. The rearrangement uses TRBV7-2 and TRBJ1-2, with a tentative D call TRBD1 (5 bases). V lost 5 bases, J lost 3 bases, and 16 bases lay in between. The CDR3 contains 15 residues. Germline CDR1 SGHTA, CDR2 FQGNSA. The CDR3 spells CASSGRDARDYGYTF. In DNA, the CDR3 is TGTGCCAGCAGCGGCCGGGACGCTAGAGACTATGGCTACACCTTC.